This note documents a single T cell receptor beta chain sequence. Its antigen remains unidentified. This sample was included in a study of CD8+ T cells in alopecia areata. In the study overall: Patients in the treated group were given tofacitinib by mouth, 5 to 10 mg twice a day. General study findings and limits: Although TCR sharing was seen in mice, sharing across patients was less clear, possibly for HLA-related reasons. Lesional scalp, especially alopecia totalis/universalis, showed higher clonality than normal scalp.

Trimming shortened V by 4 bases and J by 0 bases, and 9 bases separated the two germline ends. The CDR3 is 14 amino acids. Germline V gene sequence: CDR1 SNHLY, CDR2 FYNNEI. RNA extraction was followed by reverse transcription into cDNA, which acted as the sequencing template. Generated by immunoSEQ multiplex PCR, the TCRdb table keeps only in-frame clones and is missing some. This table has around 130,000 clones, approximately 58% appearing once. The sequenced sample was CD4+ T cells sorted from blood, obtained at week 0. J is TRBJ1-1 and V is TRBV2; tentatively, D is TRBD1 (6 bases). The sequence was obtained from a human donor with alopecia areata. The CDR3 protein is CASSGQDMNTEAFF. For the CDR3, the DNA is TGTGCCAGCAGTGGACAGGACATGAACACTGAAGCTTTCTTT.